The clone carrying this T cell receptor beta chain was recorded a few times. No antigen is known for it. Sorting of PBMCs yielded the CD4+ and CD8+ T cells. The data originate from a study of CD8+ T cells in alopecia areata. At the level of the study: Each of the treated patients was given oral tofacitinib, 5 to 10 mg twice daily, for moderate-to-severe alopecia areata.

V was trimmed by 8 bases and J by 0 bases, leaving 12 bases between them. The CDR3 spans 14 residues. Germline V CDR1 and CDR2: LGHNA, YSLEER. Extracted RNA was reverse transcribed into cDNA, the sequencing template. Assay: immunoSEQ multiplex PCR; the TCRdb copy retains only in-frame clones and omits some. The table records 110,000 or so clones, about two fifths of them present only once. Overall study results and limits: An increase in clonality over normal scalp was evident in lesional scalp, especially alopecia totalis/universalis.

The sample consisted of CD4+ T cells sorted from blood. The chain has TRBV4-3 and TRBJ2-3; the D is unclear. The TCR sequence derives from a human donor with alopecia areata. CDR3 in DNA: TGCGCCAGCCGGGCGTGGATAAGCACAGATACGCAGTATTTT. It encodes CASRAWISTDTQYF.